The 26 T cell receptor beta chains presented below share a single source sample, sequenced in a study of T cell repertoires in cytomegalovirus infection. Each CDR3 protein gets one entry after TCRdb re-called the reads with MiXCR. The sample yields some 120,000 distinct CDR3 sequences, roughly 32% seen once. Their target antigens are unknown. Material: CD8+ T cells from cultured PBMCs, obtained from culture after CMV antigen stimulation. Every receptor here comes from a human donor in good health (CMV status not recorded). Some clones in this sample may be carry-over from other donors' samples.

This clonotype has ten or more counts. This chain uses TRBV2 with TRBJ2-7; D assignment may be TRBD1 or TRBD2 (5 bases each). With 3 bases removed from V and 2 bases from J, the gap between germline ends came to 8 bases. The germline CDR1 and CDR2 sequences are SNHLY and FYNNEI. CDR3 length: 13 residues. The CDR3 nucleotides read TGTGCCAGCAGTGACCTGGGGGCCTACGAGCAGTACTTC. Protein product: CASSDLGAYEQYF.

V and J are TRBV12-3 or TRBV12-4 and TRBJ2-7; TRBD2 matches at 8 bases. CDR3 length equals 14 residues. The junction had 7 bases not matched to a gene; V was cut back by 5 bases and J by 4 bases. CDR3 nucleotide sequence: TGTGCCAGCAGTACGGGGGGGCCTTTTTACGAGCAGTACTTC. Its protein is CASSTGGPFYEQYF.

This clonotype appeared many times. The genes are TRBV7-2 and TRBJ2-7; D gene unclear. The CDR3 has 21 amino acids. Trimming stripped 4 bases from V and 3 bases from J, with 34 bases between. Germline loops: CDR1 SGHTA, CDR2 FQGNSA. The DNA of the CDR3 is TGTGCCAGCAGCTCCCCCTCTGACACGTCTGGTCTTATCTATTCGGGCTACGAGCAGTACTTC. This encodes CASSSPSDTSGLIYSGYEQYF.

This chain joins TRBV28 and TRBJ2-7; D possibly uses TRBD1 or TRBD2 (5 bases each). Deletions cut 10 bases from V and 0 bases from J, with 10 bases between. Per germline, CDR1 MDHEN and CDR2 SYDVKM. CDR3 size: 12 residues. The CDR3 coding sequence is TGTGCCACCCGAGGGGACTCCTACGAGCAGTACTTC. It is translated as CATRGDSYEQYF. The full variable domain, completed using reference TRBV28 and TRBJ2-7, is DVKVTQSSRYLVKRTGEKVFLECVQDMDHENMFWYRQDPGLGLRLIYFSYDVKMKEKGDIPEGYSVSREKKERFSLILESASTNQTSMYLCATRGDSYEQYFGPGTRLTVT.

In its sample, this clonotype was seen once. The V gene is TRBV20-1, the J gene TRBJ1-5; D is unresolved. Looked up from germline, CDR1 is DFQATT and CDR2 is SNEGSKA (reference sequence). The CDR3 loop spans 16 amino acids. Trimming pared 0 bases from V and 1 base from J, leaving 13 bases between. The CDR3 region is CSARDWALGSNQPQHF. The CDR3 DNA reads as TGCAGTGCTAGAGATTGGGCGTTGGGGAGCAATCAGCCCCAGCATTTT.

This clonotype was counted ten times or more. The chain is built from TRBV7-2 and TRBJ1-1; the D gene is possibly TRBD1 (5 bases). Germline-derived CDR1 and CDR2 are SGHTA and FQGNSA. This CDR3 is built from 14 residues. The germline V and J ends were trimmed by 5 bases and 1 base, with 11 bases remaining between them. The CDR3 coding sequence is TGTGCCAGCAGCCCAATGGGGACGAACACTGAAGCTTTCTTT. Encoded protein: CASSPMGTNTEAFF.

The genes are TRBV27 and TRBJ1-4, with 7 positions matching TRBD1. Looked up from germline, CDR1 is MNHEY and CDR2 is SMNVEV (reference sequence). Losses at the gene ends were 6 bases for V and 5 bases for J; bases not matched to a gene: 6. The CDR3 consists of 14 residues. CDR3 bases: TGTGCCAGCAGACCCGGGACAGCGAATGAAAAACTGTTTTTT. Translated, it gives CASRPGTANEKLFF.

V gene TRBV9 combines with J gene TRBJ2-5; 7 bases line up with TRBD1. Germline CDR1 reads SGDLS; CDR2 reads YYNGEE. V lost 3 bases to trimming and J lost 3 bases; unmatched junction nucleotides: 11. This CDR3 region has 16 residues. The CDR3 loop reads CASSGQQPGGEETQYF. CDR3 in DNA: TGTGCCAGCAGCGGACAACAGCCAGGGGGAGAAGAGACCCAGTACTTC.

The rearrangement links TRBV20-1 to TRBJ1-2, with D uncertain. Per the germline V gene, CDR1 is DFQATT and CDR2 is SNEGSKA (reference sequence). V was clipped by 5 bases and J by 7 bases, with 17 bases between them. The CDR3 is made up of 13 amino acids. DNA of the CDR3: TGCAGTGCTGAATCGGGGTTACTACTTGGCTACACCTTC. This sequence encodes CSAESGLLLGYTF.

The chain recombines TRBV12-3 or TRBV12-4 with TRBJ2-7; the D is unclear. V lost 3 bases and J 3 bases, leaving 6 bases between the germline ends. The CDR3 covers 12 residues. The CDR3 sequence is CASSLYDYEQYF. DNA for the CDR3: TGTGCCAGCAGTTTGTACGACTACGAGCAGTACTTC.

V gene TRBV6-6 combines with J gene TRBJ2-1; possible D gene TRBD2, 6 bases. From germline, CDR1 is MNHNY and CDR2 SVGAGI (reference sequence). Trimming took 10 bases from V and 1 from J, leaving 17 bases between them. The CDR3 length is 15 residues. CDR3 sequence (DNA): TGTGCCACCCATCGGTTAGCGGAGTCCTACAATGAGCAGTTCTTC. Translation: CATHRLAESYNEQFF.

This clonotype was recorded a few times. V usage is TRBV7-8 and J usage is TRBJ2-1; the D gene is possibly TRBD2 (6 bases). V was pared by 0 bases and J by 4 bases, with 10 bases between. The germline V gene encodes CDR1 SGHVS and CDR2 FQNEAQ. The CDR3 consists of 15 residues. CDR3 DNA sequence: TGTGCCAGCAGCTTAGCGGCGGGGTCATACAATGAGCAGTTCTTC. Protein sequence: CASSLAAGSYNEQFF. Full variable domain (remainder filled in from reference TRBV7-8 and TRBJ2-1): GAGVSQSPRYKVAKRGQDVALRCDPISGHVSLFWYQQALGQGPEFLTYFQNEAQLDKSGLPSDRFFAERPEGSVSTLKIQRTQQEDSAVYLCASSLAAGSYNEQFFGPGTRLTVL.

This clonotype was detected a few times. This chain joins TRBV7-8 and TRBJ2-1; 10 bases are a match to TRBD1. The CDR3 has 16 amino acids. Germline CDR1 is SGHVS and CDR2 is FQNEAQ. V dropped 6 bases and J dropped 6; count of bases not matched to a gene: 11. The CDR3 nucleotides read TGTGCCAGCAGTATACGACAGGGGGCGCGTGGCAATGAGCAGTTCTTC. Its protein is CASSIRQGARGNEQFF.

This chain joins TRBV13 and TRBJ2-7, with TRBD1 as a possible D gene (6 bases). The CDR3 is 15 amino acids. Trimming left V 5 bases short and J 3 bases short, with 17 bases between. The V gene's germline CDR1 is PRHDT and CDR2 FYEKMQ (reference sequence). The CDR3 here is CASSARGRAYYEQYF. For the CDR3, the DNA is TGTGCCAGCAGCGCCAGGGGAAGGGCATACTACGAGCAGTACTTC. Using reference TRBV13 and TRBJ2-7 for the parts outside the CDR3, the full variable domain is AAGVIQSPRHLIKEKRETATLKCYPIPRHDTVYWYQQGPGQDPQFLISFYEKMQSDKGSIPDRFSAQQFSDYHSELNMSSLELGDSALYFCASSARGRAYYEQYFGPGTRLTVT.

This clonotype has just a few counts. This chain uses TRBV7-6 with TRBJ2-7; D is uncertain. The V and J ends lost 1 base and 3 bases respectively, with 22 bases between them. CDR1 and CDR2 from the germline V gene are SGHVS and FNYEAQ. The CDR3 has 18 amino acids. CDR3 in DNA: TGTGCCAGCAGCTTAGTATCGTATCCGGACCAAAGGGACTACGAGCAGTACTTC. This sequence encodes CASSLVSYPDQRDYEQYF.

The chain employs TRBV11-3 and TRBJ2-1; no firm D call. The germline CDR1 and CDR2 sequences are SGHNT and YENEEA. CDR3 length: 15 residues. V was trimmed by 2 bases and J by 0 bases, leaving 8 bases between them. CDR3 bases: TGTGCCAGCAGCTTAAGGCGCAGCTCCTACAATGAGCAGTTCTTC. Amino acids: CASSLRRSSYNEQFF.

There are a few counts of this clonotype. This chain links TRBV20-1 with TRBJ2-7; no definite D call. Germline V gene sequence: CDR1 DFQATT, CDR2 SNEGSKA (reference sequence). The ends were cut back, 6 bases at V and 6 bases at J, with 9 bases in the middle. The CDR3 loop spans 10 amino acids. The CDR3 region is CSASGGEQYF. The CDR3 region has the DNA TGCAGTGCCAGTGGCGGCGAGCAGTACTTC.

The chain has TRBV4-1 and TRBJ2-7; 12 bases match TRBD1. Per germline, CDR1 MGHRA and CDR2 YSYEKL. CDR3 size: 15 residues. V was clipped by 3 bases and J by 5 bases; unmatched bases: 5. CDR3 sequence reads: CASSHTGTGGDEQYF. DNA for the CDR3: TGCGCCAGCAGCCACACCGGGACAGGGGGCGACGAGCAGTACTTC.

This clonotype came up many times. The V gene is TRBV18, the J gene TRBJ2-3; tentatively, D is TRBD2 (5 bases). V was shortened by 3 bases and J by 0 bases, with 10 bases between the two germline ends. Germline V CDR1 and CDR2: KGHSH, LQKENI. The CDR3 totals 15 residues. The CDR3 region has the DNA TGTGCCAGCTCACCCGACTACCTGAGCACAGATACGCAGTATTTT. As protein: CASSPDYLSTDTQYF.

CDR3 nucleotide sequence: TGCGCCAGCAGCCCTGAACCGGGACAGGGGGCCTTAGATGGCTACACCTTC. It specifies CASSPEPGQGALDGYTF. This chain links TRBV4-3 with TRBJ1-2, with 12 nucleotides matching TRBD1. This CDR3 contains 17 residues. From germline, CDR1 is LGHNA and CDR2 YSLEER. J gave up 6 bases and V 4 bases, and 12 bases lay outside the gene matches.

Many counts were recorded for this clonotype. The chain is built from TRBV7-3 and TRBJ2-3; the D call may be TRBD1 or TRBD2 (5 bases each). The CDR3 covers 18 residues. Germline lookup yields CDR1 SGHTA and CDR2 FQGTGA. V was pared by 5 bases and J by 4 bases, with 25 bases between. The CDR3 loop reads CASSLGIRTGTPADTQYF. The CDR3 coding sequence is TGTGCCAGCAGCCTAGGCATCAGAACCGGGACCCCGGCAGATACGCAGTATTTT.

The CDR3: CASSSGTGGETQYF. The DNA of the CDR3 is TGTGCCAGCAGTTCCGGGACAGGGGGAGAGACCCAGTACTTC. The chain recombines TRBV7-9 with TRBJ2-5, with TRBD1 identical over 11 bases. The V and J ends lost 6 bases and 4 bases, in that order; junction bases with no gene match: 4. The CDR3 extends over 14 amino acids. Per the germline V gene, CDR1 is SEHNR and CDR2 is FQNEAQ (reference sequence).

J is TRBJ1-4 and V is TRBV6-1, with TRBD1 as a possible D gene (5 bases). Germline V gives CDR1 MNHNS, CDR2 SASEGT. CDR3 length: 14 residues. V lost 5 bases to trimming and J lost 5 bases, with 12 bases between them. CDR3 coding DNA: TGTGCCAGCAGTCCAGGGTTTGAGAATGAAAAACTGTTTTTT. This encodes CASSPGFENEKLFF.

This clonotype has just a few counts. The chain carries TRBV3-1 and TRBJ1-1; TRBD1 agrees at 9 bases. V gave up 0 bases and J gave up 4 bases; unmatched junction bases: 6. Germline values: CDR1 LGHDT, CDR2 YNNKEL (reference sequence). This CDR3 has 16 amino acids. The DNA of the CDR3 is TGTGCCAGCAGCCAAGATTGGGGACAGGGAGGCACTGAAGCTTTCTTT. Translation gives CASSQDWGQGGTEAFF.

This clonotype showed up just once. Written as DNA, the CDR3 is TGTGCCAGTAGTTTCTGGGTGAGCTCCTATAATTCACCCCTCCACTTT. Its protein is CASSFWVSSYNSPLHF. The chain employs TRBV19 and TRBJ1-6; D is undetermined. Trimming took 5 bases from V and 0 from J, leaving 11 bases between them. The CDR3 is made up of 16 amino acids. Germline CDR1 LNHDA, CDR2 SQIVND (reference sequence). Supplemented by reference TRBV19 and TRBJ1-6, the full variable domain reads DGGITQSPKYLFRKEGQNVTLSCEQNLNHDAMYWYRQDPGQGLRLIYYSQIVNDFQKGDIAEGYSVSREKKESFPLTVTSAQKNPTAFYLCASSFWVSSYNSPLHFGNGTRLTVT.

This clonotype was picked up a small number of times. The chain couples TRBV12-3 or TRBV12-4 to TRBJ2-5, with TRBD1 matching 8 bases. The CDR3 consists of 14 residues. Trimming cost V 6 bases and J 5 bases; bases outside gene matches: 8. CDR3 coding DNA: TGTGCCAGCAGCCCCAGGACAGGGCGGGAGACCCAGTACTTC. It encodes CASSPRTGRETQYF.